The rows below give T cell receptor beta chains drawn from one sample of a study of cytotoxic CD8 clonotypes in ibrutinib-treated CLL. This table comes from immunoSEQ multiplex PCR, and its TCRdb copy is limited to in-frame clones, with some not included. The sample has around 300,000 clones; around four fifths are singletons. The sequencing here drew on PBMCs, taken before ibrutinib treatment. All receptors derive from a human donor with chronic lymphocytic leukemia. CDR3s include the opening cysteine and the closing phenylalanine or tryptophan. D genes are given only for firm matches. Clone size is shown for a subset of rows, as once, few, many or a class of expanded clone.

CAWSLGEGQGELFF	TGTGCCTGGAGTCTCGGGGAGGGCCAAGGGGAGCTGTTTTTT	TRBD2	NA	TRBJ2-2	TRBV30
CAIQRQTQETQYF	TGTGCCATCCAGAGACAGACCCAAGAGACCCAGTACTTC	NA	NA	TRBJ2-5	TRBV6-6
CASYGPRTDHTNYGYTF	TGCGCCAGCTACGGACCCCGGACAGATCACACCAACTATGGCTACACCTTC	NA	few	TRBJ1-2	TRBV5-1
CASSPQEGGIGNTIYF	TGTGCCAGCAGTCCCCAGGAAGGGGGGATTGGAAACACCATATATTTT	NA	NA	TRBJ1-3	TRBV27
CASSEASGSWNEQFF	TGTGCCAGCAGTGAGGCTAGCGGGAGTTGGAATGAGCAGTTCTTC	TRBD2	NA	TRBJ2-1	TRBV2
CASRVTGTSGRDTQYF	TGTGCCAGCAGAGTTACCGGGACTAGCGGGAGGGATACGCAGTATTTT	TRBD2	NA	TRBJ2-3	TRBV7-3
CASSVYHRGTDPSGANVLTF	TGTGCCAGCAGCGTATATCATCGTGGTACGGACCCCTCTGGGGCCAACGTCCTGACTTTC	NA	few	TRBJ2-6	TRBV9
CASISQGKLFF	TGTGCCAGCATCTCACAGGGTAAACTGTTTTTT	NA	NA	TRBJ1-4	TRBV2
CASSSWTSGPQETQYF	TGTGCCAGCAGTTCCTGGACTAGCGGCCCACAAGAGACCCAGTACTTC	TRBD2	NA	TRBJ2-5	TRBV27
CASSPVAGGSYEQYF	TGTGCCAGCAGCCCAGTAGCGGGAGGCTCCTACGAGCAGTACTTC	TRBD2	NA	TRBJ2-7	TRBV7-2
CASSLEGHRPPSGRSSGANVLTF	TGCGCCAGCAGCTTGGAAGGACACCGACCTCCTAGCGGCAGATCCTCTGGGGCCAACGTCCTGACTTTC	TRBD2	NA	TRBJ2-6	TRBV5-1
CASSEEGATNEKLFF	TGTGCCAGCAGTGAAGAAGGAGCAACTAATGAAAAACTGTTTTTT	NA	few	TRBJ1-4	TRBV2
CASSYDRDRGNTIYF	TGTGCCAGCAGTTACGACAGGGACCGTGGAAACACCATATATTTT	TRBD1	NA	TRBJ1-3	TRBV6-5
CASSQDPGPQVDEQYF	TGTGCCAGCAGCCAAGATCCCGGGCCCCAAGTGGACGAGCAGTACTTC	NA	NA	TRBJ2-7	TRBV4-2
CAIGQGTYEQYF	TGTGCCATCGGACAGGGGACCTACGAGCAGTACTTC	TRBD1	NA	TRBJ2-7	TRBV10-3
CASSGTGTGEEKLFF	TGTGCCAGCAGCGGAACCGGGACAGGGGAAGAAAAACTGTTTTTT	TRBD1	NA	TRBJ1-4	TRBV9
CASSLEAGGGEKLFF	TGTGCCAGCAGCTTAGAGGCAGGGGGCGGTGAAAAACTGTTTTTT	TRBD1	NA	TRBJ1-4	TRBV7-9
CASVGQGHTGELFF	TGTGCCAGTGTCGGACAGGGACACACCGGGGAGCTGTTTTTT	TRBD1	NA	TRBJ2-2	TRBV6-1
CASSPRGATNEKLFF	TGTGCCAGCAGCCCACGCGGGGCAACTAATGAAAAACTGTTTTTT	NA	many	TRBJ1-4	TRBV7-9
CASSFRTENNEQFF	TGTGCCAGCAGCTTCAGGACAGAAAACAATGAGCAGTTCTTC	NA	NA	TRBJ2-1	TRBV13
CASSPPAEGNTIYF	TGTGCCAGCTCACCACCGGCGGAAGGAAACACCATATATTTT	NA	once	TRBJ1-3	TRBV18
CASSIRSDYEQYF	TGTGCCAGCAGTATCAGATCGGATTACGAGCAGTACTTC	NA	few	TRBJ2-7	TRBV7-6
CASSPRTGEETQYF	TGTGCTAGCAGCCCGCGGACAGGGGAAGAGACCCAGTACTTC	TRBD1	NA	TRBJ2-5	TRBV7-7
CASSVGDSHNEQFF	TGTGCCAGCAGCGTAGGGGACTCACACAATGAGCAGTTCTTC	NA	NA	TRBJ2-1	TRBV9